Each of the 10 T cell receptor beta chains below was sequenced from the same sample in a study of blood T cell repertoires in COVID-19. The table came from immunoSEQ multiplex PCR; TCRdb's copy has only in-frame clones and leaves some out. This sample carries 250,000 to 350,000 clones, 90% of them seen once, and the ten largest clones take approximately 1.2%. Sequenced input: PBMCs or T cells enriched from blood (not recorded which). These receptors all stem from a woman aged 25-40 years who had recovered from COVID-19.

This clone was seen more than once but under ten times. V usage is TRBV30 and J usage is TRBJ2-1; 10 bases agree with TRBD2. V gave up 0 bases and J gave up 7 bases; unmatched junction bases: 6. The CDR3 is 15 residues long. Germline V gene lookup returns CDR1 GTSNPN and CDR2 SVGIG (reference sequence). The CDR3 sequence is CAWSVWLAGVNEQFF. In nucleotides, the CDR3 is TGTGCCTGGAGTGTCTGGCTAGCGGGAGTGAATGAGCAGTTCTTC.

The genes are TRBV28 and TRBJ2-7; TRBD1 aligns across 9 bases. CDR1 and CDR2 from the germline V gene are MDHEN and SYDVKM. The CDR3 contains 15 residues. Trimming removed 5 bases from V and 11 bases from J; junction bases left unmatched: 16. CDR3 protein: CASSTPGTGPTGEYF. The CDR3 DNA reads TGTGCCAGCAGTACTCCCGGGACAGGGCCCACTGGGGAGTACTTC.

The CDR3 DNA sequence: TGTGCCAGCAGCCAAGTCATGCTAGCGGGAGGGTGGAATGAGCAGTTCTTC. Translated: CASSQVMLAGGWNEQFF. The chain has TRBV3-1 (or the pseudogene TRBV3-2) and TRBJ2-1; 12 nucleotides agree with TRBD2. Germline CDR1 is LGHDT and CDR2 is YNNKEL (reference sequence). The CDR3 is 17 residues long. V was pared by 1 base and J by 7 bases, with 8 bases of the junction left unmatched.

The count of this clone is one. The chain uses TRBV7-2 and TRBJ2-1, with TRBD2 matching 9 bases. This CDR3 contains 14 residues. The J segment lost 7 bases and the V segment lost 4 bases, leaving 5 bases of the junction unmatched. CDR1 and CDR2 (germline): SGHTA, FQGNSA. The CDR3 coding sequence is TGTGCCAGCAGCTCGTTAGCGGGAGCTAATGAGCAGTTCTTC. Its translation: CASSSLAGANEQFF.

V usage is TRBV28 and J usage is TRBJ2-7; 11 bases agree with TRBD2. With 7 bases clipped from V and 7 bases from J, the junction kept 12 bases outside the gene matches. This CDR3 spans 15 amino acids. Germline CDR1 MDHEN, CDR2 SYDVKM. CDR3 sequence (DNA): TGTGCCAGCACATTAGCGGGAGGGAGAGTGAGGGAGCAGTACTTC. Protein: CASTLAGGRVREQYF. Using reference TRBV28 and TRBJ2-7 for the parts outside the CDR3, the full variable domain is DVKVTQSSRYLVKRTGEKVFLECVQDMDHENMFWYRQDPGLGLRLIYFSYDVKMKEKGDIPEGYSVSREKKERFSLILESASTNQTSMYLCASTLAGGRVREQYFGPGTRLTVT.

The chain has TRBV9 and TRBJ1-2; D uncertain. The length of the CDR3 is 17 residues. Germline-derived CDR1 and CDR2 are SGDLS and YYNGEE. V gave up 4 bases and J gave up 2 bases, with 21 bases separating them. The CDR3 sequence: CASSTPRAATINYGYTF. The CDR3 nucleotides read TGTGCCAGCAGCACCCCGAGGGCAGCTACGATCAACTATGGCTACACCTTC.

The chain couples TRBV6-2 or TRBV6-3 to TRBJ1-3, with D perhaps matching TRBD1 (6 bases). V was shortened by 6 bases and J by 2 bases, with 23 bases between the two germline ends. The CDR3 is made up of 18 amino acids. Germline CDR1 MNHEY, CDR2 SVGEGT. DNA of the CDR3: TGTGCCAGCAGCCGGGACATAACTAGGAAGATCGCTGGAAACACCATATATTTT. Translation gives CASSRDITRKIAGNTIYF.

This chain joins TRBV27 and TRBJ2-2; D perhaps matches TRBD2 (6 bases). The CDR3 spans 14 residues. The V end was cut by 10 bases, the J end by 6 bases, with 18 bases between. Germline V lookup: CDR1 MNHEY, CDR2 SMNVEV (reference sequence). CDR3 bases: TGTGCCACCAAGATGTCGGGAGCCCCCGGGGAGCTGTTTTTT. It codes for CATKMSGAPGELFF.

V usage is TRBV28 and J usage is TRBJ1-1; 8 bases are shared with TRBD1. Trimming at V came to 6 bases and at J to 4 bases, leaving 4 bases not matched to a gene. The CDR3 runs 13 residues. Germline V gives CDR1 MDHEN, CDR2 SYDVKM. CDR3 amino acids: CASRPTGGTEAFF. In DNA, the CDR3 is TGTGCCAGCAGGCCAACAGGGGGCACTGAAGCTTTCTTT.

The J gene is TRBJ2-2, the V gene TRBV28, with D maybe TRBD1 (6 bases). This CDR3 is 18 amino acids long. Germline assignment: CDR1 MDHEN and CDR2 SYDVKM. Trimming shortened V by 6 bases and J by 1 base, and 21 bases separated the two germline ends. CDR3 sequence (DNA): TGTGCCAGCAGCCTGGGGTTCGGGACAATAGTGAACACCGGGGAGCTGTTTTTT. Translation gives CASSLGFGTIVNTGELFF.